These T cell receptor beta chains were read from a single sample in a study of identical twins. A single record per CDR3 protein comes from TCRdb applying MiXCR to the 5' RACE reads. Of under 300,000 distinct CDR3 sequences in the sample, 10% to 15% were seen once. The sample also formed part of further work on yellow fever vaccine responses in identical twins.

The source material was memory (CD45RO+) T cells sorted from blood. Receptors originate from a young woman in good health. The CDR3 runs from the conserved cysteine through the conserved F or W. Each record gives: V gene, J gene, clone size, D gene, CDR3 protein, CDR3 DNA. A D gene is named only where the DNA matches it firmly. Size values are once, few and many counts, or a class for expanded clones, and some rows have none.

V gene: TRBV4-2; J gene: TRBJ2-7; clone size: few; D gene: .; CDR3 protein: CASSPPSIPYEQYF; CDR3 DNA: TGTGCCAGCAGCCCTCCTAGTATACCCTACGAGCAGTACTTC
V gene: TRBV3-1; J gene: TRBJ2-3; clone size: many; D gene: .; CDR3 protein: CASSQDGRRDTQYF; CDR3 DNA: TGTGCCAGCAGCCAAGATGGGCGGCGAGATACGCAGTATTTT
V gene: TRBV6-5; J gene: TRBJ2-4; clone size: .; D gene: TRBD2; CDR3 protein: CASSYSHRTSDLAKNIQYF; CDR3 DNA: TGTGCCAGCAGTTACTCGCATAGGACTAGCGACCTAGCCAAAAACATTCAGTACTTC
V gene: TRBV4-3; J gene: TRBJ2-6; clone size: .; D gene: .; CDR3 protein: CASGEAGANVLTF; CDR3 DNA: TGCGCCAGTGGTGAGGCTGGGGCCAACGTCCTGACTTTC
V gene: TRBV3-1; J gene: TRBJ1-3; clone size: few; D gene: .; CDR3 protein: CASSPQGGGNTIYF; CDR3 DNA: TGTGCCAGCAGCCCCCAAGGCGGTGGAAACACCATATATTTT
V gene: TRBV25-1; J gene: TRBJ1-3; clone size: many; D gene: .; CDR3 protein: CASSDGRIGNTIYF; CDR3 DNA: TGTGCCAGCAGTGATGGCAGGATTGGAAACACCATATATTTT
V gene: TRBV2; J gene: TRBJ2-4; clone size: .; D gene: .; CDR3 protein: CASSDRGQNIQYF; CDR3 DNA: TGTGCCAGCAGTGACAGGGGACAAAACATTCAGTACTTC
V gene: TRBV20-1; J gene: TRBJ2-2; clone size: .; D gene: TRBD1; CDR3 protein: CSARDPRQGWGTGELFF; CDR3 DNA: TGCAGTGCTAGAGACCCCCGACAGGGATGGGGCACCGGGGAGCTGTTTTTT
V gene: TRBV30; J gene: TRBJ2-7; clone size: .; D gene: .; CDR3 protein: CAWSRQIEQYF; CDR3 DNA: TGTGCCTGGAGTCGACAGATCGAGCAGTACTTC
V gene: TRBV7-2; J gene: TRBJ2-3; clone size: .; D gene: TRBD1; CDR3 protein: CASSFSDRGLTQYF; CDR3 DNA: TGTGCCAGCAGCTTTAGCGACAGGGGTCTTACGCAGTATTTT
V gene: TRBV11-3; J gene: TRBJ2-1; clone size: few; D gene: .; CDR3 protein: CASSLGPTGKQFF; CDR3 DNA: TGTGCCAGCAGCTTAGGCCCCACAGGGAAGCAGTTCTTC
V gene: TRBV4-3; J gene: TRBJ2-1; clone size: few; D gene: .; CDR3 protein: CASSQDFDDEQFF; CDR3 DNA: TGCGCCAGCAGCCAAGACTTCGACGATGAGCAGTTCTTC
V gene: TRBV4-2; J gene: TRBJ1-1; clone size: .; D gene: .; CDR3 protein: CASSPTGFTEAFF; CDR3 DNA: TGTGCCAGCAGCCCGACCGGTTTCACCGAAGCTTTCTTT
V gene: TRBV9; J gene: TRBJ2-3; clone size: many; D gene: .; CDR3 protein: CASSVATGGTDTQYF; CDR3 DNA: TGTGCCAGCAGCGTAGCTACGGGTGGCACAGATACGCAGTATTTT
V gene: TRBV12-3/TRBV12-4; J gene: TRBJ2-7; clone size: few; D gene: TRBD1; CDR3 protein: CASSLPGQGIYEQYF; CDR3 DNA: TGTGCCAGCAGCCTACCGGGACAGGGGATATACGAGCAGTACTTC
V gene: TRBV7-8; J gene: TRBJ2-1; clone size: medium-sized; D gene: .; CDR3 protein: CASSQDSSLSYNEQFF; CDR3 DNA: TGTGCCAGCAGCCAAGACAGTTCCCTCTCCTACAATGAGCAGTTCTTC
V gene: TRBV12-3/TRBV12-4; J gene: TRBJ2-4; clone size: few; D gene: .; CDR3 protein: CASSSQGGKNIQYF; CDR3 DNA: TGTGCCAGCAGTTCCCAGGGGGGGAAAAACATTCAGTACTTC
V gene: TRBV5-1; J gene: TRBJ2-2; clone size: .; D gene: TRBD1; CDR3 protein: CATTGGPRATGELFF; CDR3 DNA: TGCGCCACCACAGGGGGCCCCCGGGCCACCGGGGAGCTGTTTTTT
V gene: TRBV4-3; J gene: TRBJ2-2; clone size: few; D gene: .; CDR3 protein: CASSHLGSGTGELFF; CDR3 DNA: TGCGCCAGCAGCCATCTGGGGAGTGGGACCGGGGAGCTGTTTTTT
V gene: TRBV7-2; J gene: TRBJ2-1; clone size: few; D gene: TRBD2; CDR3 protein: CASSYTSGGYNEQFF; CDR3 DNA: TGTGCCAGCAGCTACACTAGCGGGGGCTACAATGAGCAGTTCTTC
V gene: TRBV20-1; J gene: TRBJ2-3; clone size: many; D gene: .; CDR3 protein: CSARDRGRGLLDTQYF; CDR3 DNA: TGCAGTGCTAGAGATCGCGGCAGGGGTTTATTAGATACGCAGTATTTT
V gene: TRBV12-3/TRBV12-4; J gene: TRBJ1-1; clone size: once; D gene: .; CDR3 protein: CASSYDLNTEAFF; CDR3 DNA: TGTGCCAGCAGTTACGACTTGAACACTGAAGCTTTCTTT
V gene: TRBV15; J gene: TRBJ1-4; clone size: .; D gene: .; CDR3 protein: CATSRDPGEKLFF; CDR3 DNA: TGTGCCACCAGCAGAGATCCCGGAGAAAAACTGTTTTTT
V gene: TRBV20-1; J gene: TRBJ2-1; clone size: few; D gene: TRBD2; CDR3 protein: CSATSGRVDEQFF; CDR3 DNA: TGCAGTGCTACTAGCGGGAGGGTCGATGAGCAGTTCTTC